This is a list of T cell receptor beta chains from one sample in a study of vaccination effects on CD4 cells after COVID-19. TCRdb's table, derived via immunoSEQ multiplex PCR, lists solely in-frame clones and lacks some. Of roughly 27,000 clones listed, 55% to 75% are singletons. The antigens of these receptors remain unknown. This specimen was CD4+ T cells from PBMCs cultured with HCoV-NL63 spike peptides, taken after COVID-19 vaccination. All receptors derive from a human donor who received a COVID-19 vaccine. Both conserved end residues are trimmed from each CDR3.

j_call v_call cdr3_length cdr3_aa
TRBJ1-6 TRBV11-1 12 ASSEGEIGSPLH
TRBJ1-6 TRBV19 14 ASSIKAGYRNSPLH
TRBJ1-5 TRBV2 11 ASGPQTNQPQH
TRBJ1-5 TRBV7-8 15 ASSSTTGGLGNQPQH
TRBJ1-4 TRBV3-1/TRBV3-2 13 ASSQSQGLGEKLF
TRBJ1-1 TRBV12-3/TRBV12-4 10 ASSWGRTEAF
TRBJ2-3 TRBV25-1 11 ASSSPSTDTQY
TRBJ1-4 TRBV7-8 14 ASSLGLTPTNEKLF
TRBJ2-7 TRBV29-1 11 SVGQGGAYEQY
TRBJ1-4 TRBV9 14 ASSVSRGPTNEKLF
TRBJ2-1 TRBV7-7 16 ASSPRTGTSVNYNEQF
TRBJ1-2 TRBV4-2 13 ASSQDFGANYGYT
TRBJ2-3 TRBV4-1 17 ASSQGLAGGMGVTDTQY
TRBJ1-3 TRBV30 14 AWSPTDRNFGNTIY
TRBJ1-1 TRBV6-5 10 ASWRRNTEAF
TRBJ1-1 TRBV30 11 ASRGWMNTEAF
TRBJ2-1 TRBV7-9 10 ASSLGTGEQF
TRBJ2-3 TRBV6-5 12 ASSGSFFTDTQY
TRBJ1-3 TRBV6-5 14 ASSYSSPGSGNTIY
TRBJ1-2 TRBV6-5 10 ASSRTFYGYT
TRBJ2-5 TRBV2 13 ASSDLTGVGETQY
TRBJ2-7 TRBV2 11 ASSDIRNYEQY
TRBJ1-6 TRBV4-1 14 ASRPTSGQGNSPLH
TRBJ2-1 TRBV10-3 12 AIGKGQGDNEQF
TRBJ2-3 TRBV19 13 ASSNPGQGPDTQY